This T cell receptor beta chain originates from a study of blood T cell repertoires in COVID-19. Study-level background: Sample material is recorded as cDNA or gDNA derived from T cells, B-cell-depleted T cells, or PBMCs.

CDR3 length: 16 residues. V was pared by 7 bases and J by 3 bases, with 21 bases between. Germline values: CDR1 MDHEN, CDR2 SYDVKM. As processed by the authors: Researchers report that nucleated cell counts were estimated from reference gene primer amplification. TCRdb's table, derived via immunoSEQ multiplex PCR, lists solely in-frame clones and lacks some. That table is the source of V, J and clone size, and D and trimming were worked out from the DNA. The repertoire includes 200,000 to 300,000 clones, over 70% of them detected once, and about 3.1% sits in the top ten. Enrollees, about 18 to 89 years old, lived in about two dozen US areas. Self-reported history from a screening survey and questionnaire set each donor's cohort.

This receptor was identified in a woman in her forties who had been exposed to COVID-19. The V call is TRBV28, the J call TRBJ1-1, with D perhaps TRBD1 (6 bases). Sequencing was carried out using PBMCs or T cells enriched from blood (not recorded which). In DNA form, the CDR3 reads TGTGCCAGCATCCCCCCCGACAGGCCGTGGGACACTGAAGCTTTCTTT. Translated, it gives CASIPPDRPWDTEAFF.